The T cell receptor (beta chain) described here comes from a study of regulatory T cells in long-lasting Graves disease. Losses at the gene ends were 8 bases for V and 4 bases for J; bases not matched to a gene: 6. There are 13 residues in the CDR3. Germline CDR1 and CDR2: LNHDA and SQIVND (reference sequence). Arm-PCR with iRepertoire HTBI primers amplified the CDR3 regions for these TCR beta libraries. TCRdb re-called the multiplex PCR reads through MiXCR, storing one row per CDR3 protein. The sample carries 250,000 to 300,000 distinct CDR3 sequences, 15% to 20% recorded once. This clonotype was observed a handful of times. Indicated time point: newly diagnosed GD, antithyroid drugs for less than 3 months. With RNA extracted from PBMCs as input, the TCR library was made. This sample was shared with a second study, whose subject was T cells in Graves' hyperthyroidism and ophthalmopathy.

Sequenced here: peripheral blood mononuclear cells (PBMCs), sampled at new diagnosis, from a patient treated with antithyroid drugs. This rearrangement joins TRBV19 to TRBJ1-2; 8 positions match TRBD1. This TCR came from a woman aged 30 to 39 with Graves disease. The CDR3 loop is CASAWTGSYGYTF. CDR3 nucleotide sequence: TGTGCCAGTGCATGGACAGGGAGCTATGGCTACACCTTC.